A single sample is the source of the 8 T cell receptor beta chains below, sequenced in a study of blood T cells in healthy people across ages. The authors ran a second PCR of about 7 to 11 cycles using a sample-barcoded 5' primer and a J-beta primer mix. TCRdb used MiXCR to reprocess the 5' RACE reads, holding one entry per CDR3 protein. The table lists about 970,000 distinct CDR3 sequences, around 54% of them singletons. Specimen: blood. The receptors were gathered from an older woman in good health.

In this sample, this clonotype turned up many times. The chain combines TRBV7-2 with TRBJ2-7, with TRBD1 identical over 8 bases. The germline CDR1 and CDR2 sequences are SGHTA and FQGNSA. This CDR3 region has 15 residues. With 5 bases clipped from V and 3 bases from J, the junction kept 9 bases outside the gene matches. The CDR3 sequence: CASSITWTGNYEQYF. The CDR3, as DNA: TGTGCCAGCAGCATAACTTGGACAGGGAACTACGAGCAGTACTTC.

A few counts support this clonotype. The V call is TRBV29-1, the J call TRBJ2-1; unclear D gene. The CDR3 runs to 10 residues. The V end was cut by 4 bases, the J end by 8 bases, with 6 bases between. The germline V gene encodes CDR1 SQVTM and CDR2 ANQGSEA. CDR3 region: CSVVGYEQFF. CDR3 bases: TGCAGCGTTGTTGGCTATGAGCAGTTCTTC.

J is TRBJ2-7 and V is TRBV4-1; D gene uncertain. Germline V CDR1 and CDR2: MGHRA, YSYEKL. Deletions cut 2 bases from V and 3 bases from J, with 14 bases between. The CDR3 consists of 15 residues. This chain's CDR3 is CASSQPGFSVYEQYF. The CDR3 region has the DNA TGCGCCAGCAGCCAACCAGGTTTTTCGGTCTACGAGCAGTACTTC.

J is TRBJ1-1 and V is TRBV6-5; D unresolved. The ends were cut back, 0 bases at V and 1 base at J, with 6 bases in the middle. Germline V CDR1 and CDR2: MNHEY, SVGAGI. The CDR3 runs 14 residues. The CDR3 protein is CASSYSYANTEAFF. CDR3 DNA sequence: TGTGCCAGCAGTTACTCGTACGCGAACACTGAAGCTTTCTTT.

This clonotype was seen more than once but under ten times. The rearrangement joins TRBV4-1 to TRBJ2-3; D is perhaps TRBD1 or TRBD2 (5 bases each). Germline V gene sequence: CDR1 MGHRA, CDR2 YSYEKL. Trimming removed 1 base from V and 8 bases from J, with 22 bases in between. The CDR3 runs 17 residues. The CDR3 bases are TGCGCCAGCAGCCAAGTAGGGGTTACTCGGGAAACTAGTACGCAGTATTTT. Protein sequence: CASSQVGVTRETSTQYF.

The V call is TRBV10-3, the J call TRBJ1-1; D uncertain. From germline, CDR1 is ENHRY and CDR2 SYGVKD. The ends were cut back, 3 bases at V and 1 base at J, with 6 bases in the middle. This CDR3 contains 13 residues. CDR3 in amino acids: CAISDSQNTEAFF. In nucleotides, the CDR3 is TGTGCCATCAGTGACAGTCAGAACACTGAAGCTTTCTTT.

The chain joins TRBV25-1 to TRBJ2-7; the D call may be TRBD1 or TRBD2 (5 bases each). The CDR3 length is 14 residues. Germline-derived CDR1 and CDR2 are MGHDK and SYGVNS. V lost 2 bases, J lost 3 bases, and 11 bases lay in between. Here the CDR3 DNA reads TGTGCCAGCAGTGAAAATGGGGGTTTCTACGAGCAGTACTTC. Its translation is CASSENGGFYEQYF.

A few counts support this clonotype. This rearrangement joins TRBV7-9 to TRBJ2-3, with unresolved D. The V gene's germline CDR1 is SEHNR and CDR2 FQNEAQ (reference sequence). The CDR3 totals 16 residues. V lost 2 bases, J lost 4 bases, and 16 bases lay in between. CDR3 DNA: TGTGCCAGCAGCTTAAAGGGTGGAGACACCTCAGATACGCAGTATTTT. Translating gives CASSLKGGDTSDTQYF. The whole variable domain, filled in from reference TRBV7-9 and TRBJ2-3, reads DTGVSQNPRHKITKRGQNVTFRCDPISEHNRLYWYRQTLGQGPEFLTYFQNEAQLEKSRLLSDRFSAERPKGSFSTLEIQRTEQGDSAMYLCASSLKGGDTSDTQYFGPGTRLTVL.